Described below is a single T cell receptor (beta chain) sequence and its context. Its antigen is not known. Trimming removed 2 bases from V and 7 bases from J, with 11 bases in between. This CDR3 is built from 13 residues. The germline V gene has CDR1 MNHNS and CDR2 SASEGT. Positively selected for CCR7, the CD45RO-negative cells used as naive CD8 cells excluded terminally differentiated effector memory CD45RA+ cells. The donors were adults (healthy and HIV-negative) with no recent acute infections or vaccinations. This specimen belongs to a study of shared clonotypes between healthy human individuals. In the study overall: Sampling drew on donors who were a couple of women and a few men aged 18 to 49. Study results and caveats: It was anticipated that sequencing depth would influence how many clonotypes donors shared.

TCRdb's copy holds only in-frame clones and misses some; the assay was immunoSEQ multiplex PCR. Of around 2,000,000 clones in the sample, less than 95% were seen once. The sequence came from a man aged 18 to 29 in good health. The sequenced sample consisted of naive CD8+ T cells sorted from blood. The chain is built from TRBV6-1 and TRBJ1-2; the D is unclear. CDR3 bases: TGTGCCAGCAGTGAAACAGCGGTGGTTGGCTACACCTTC. Its protein is CASSETAVVGYTF.